Below, one T cell receptor (beta chain) is given with its context. The antigen remains unidentified. This sample's time point: persistent/refractory GD, antithyroid drugs over 5 years with positive TRAb. Construction of the TCR library relied on RNA isolated from PBMCs. Patients were from an endocrinology department in Xi'an, China. Trimming removed 1 base at V and 2 bases at J, with 9 bases between. The CDR3 sequence is 15 residues long. The data belong to a study of regulatory T cells in long-lasting Graves disease. Broader study findings: Those with persistent Graves' had less TCR diversity than newly diagnosed patients. Relative to new patients (roughly 970), persistent patients exhibited greater sharing of public clonotypes (around 2,800). Limited sample numbers may have lowered accuracy.

Library construction for TCR beta used iRepertoire HTBI primers and Arm-PCR of CDR3 regions. TCRdb fed the multiplex PCR reads into MiXCR, producing one record per CDR3 protein. The sample lists hundreds of thousands of distinct CDR3 sequences, around 30% occurring once. The V and J genes are TRBV12-3 or TRBV12-4 and TRBJ1-5; D uncertain. The TCR sequence derives from a female donor with Graves disease. Sequenced here: peripheral blood mononuclear cells (PBMCs), sampled when the disease was refractory, from a patient treated with antithyroid drugs. The CDR3 DNA reads as TGTGCCAGCAGTTTAGAGCGGGCAGGCAATCAGCCCCAGCATTTT. Its protein is CASSLERAGNQPQHF.